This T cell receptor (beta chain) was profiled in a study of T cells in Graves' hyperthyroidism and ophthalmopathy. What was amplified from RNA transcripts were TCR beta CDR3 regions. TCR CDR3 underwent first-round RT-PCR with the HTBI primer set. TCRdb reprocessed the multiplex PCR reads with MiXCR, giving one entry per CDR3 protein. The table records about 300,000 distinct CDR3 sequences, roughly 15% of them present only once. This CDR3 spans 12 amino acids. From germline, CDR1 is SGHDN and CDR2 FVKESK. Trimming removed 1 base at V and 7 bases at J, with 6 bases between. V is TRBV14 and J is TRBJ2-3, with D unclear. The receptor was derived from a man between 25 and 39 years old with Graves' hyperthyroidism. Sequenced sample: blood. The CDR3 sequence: CASSQGTNTQYF. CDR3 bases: TGTGCCAGCAGCCAAGGTACAAATACGCAGTATTTT. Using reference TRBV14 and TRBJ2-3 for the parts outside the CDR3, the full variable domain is EAGVTQFPSHSVIEKGQTVTLRCDPISGHDNLYWYRRVMGKEIKFLLHFVKESKQDESGMPNNRFLAERTGGTYSTLKVQPAELEDSGVYFCASSQGTNTQYFGPGTRLTVL.